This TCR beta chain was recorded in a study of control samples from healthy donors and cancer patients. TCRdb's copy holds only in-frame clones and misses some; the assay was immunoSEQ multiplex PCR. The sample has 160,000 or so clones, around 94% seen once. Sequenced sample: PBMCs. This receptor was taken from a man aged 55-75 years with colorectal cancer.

The CDR3: CASSEASFPTENTEAFF. CDR3 bases: TGTGCCAGCAGTGAAGCAAGTTTCCCGACAGAGAACACTGAAGCTTTCTTT. The chain uses TRBV2 and TRBJ1-1; TRBD1 is a possible D gene (5 bases). The CDR3 is 17 amino acids. The ends were cut back, 0 bases at V and 1 base at J, with 15 bases in the middle. CDR1 SNHLY and CDR2 FYNNEI come from the germline V gene.